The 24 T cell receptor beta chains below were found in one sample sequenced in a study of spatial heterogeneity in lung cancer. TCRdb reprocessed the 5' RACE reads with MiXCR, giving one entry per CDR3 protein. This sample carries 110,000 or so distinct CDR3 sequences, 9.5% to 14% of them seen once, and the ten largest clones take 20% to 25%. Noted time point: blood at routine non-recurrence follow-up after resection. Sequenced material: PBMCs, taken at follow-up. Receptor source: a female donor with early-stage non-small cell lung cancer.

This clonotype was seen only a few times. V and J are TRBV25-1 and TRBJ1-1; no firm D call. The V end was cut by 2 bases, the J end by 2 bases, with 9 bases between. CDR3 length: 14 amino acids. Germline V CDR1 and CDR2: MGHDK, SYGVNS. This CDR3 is CASSERYSNTEAFF. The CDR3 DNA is TGTGCCAGCAGTGAACGATACAGTAACACTGAAGCTTTCTTT.

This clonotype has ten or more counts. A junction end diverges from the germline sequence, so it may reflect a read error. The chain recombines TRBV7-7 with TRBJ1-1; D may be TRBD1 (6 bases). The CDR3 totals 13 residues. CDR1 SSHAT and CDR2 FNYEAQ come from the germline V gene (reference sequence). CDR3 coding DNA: TGTGCTAGCAGCCCAACGGGGACAACTGAAGCTTTCTTT. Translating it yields CASSPTGTTEAFF.

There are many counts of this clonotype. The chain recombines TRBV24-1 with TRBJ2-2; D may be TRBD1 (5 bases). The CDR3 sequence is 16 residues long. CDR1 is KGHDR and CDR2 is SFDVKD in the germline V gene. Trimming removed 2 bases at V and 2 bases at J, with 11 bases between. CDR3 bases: TGTGCCACCAGTGATTCAGGGAACAGCAACACCGGGGAGCTGTTTTTT. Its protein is CATSDSGNSNTGELFF.

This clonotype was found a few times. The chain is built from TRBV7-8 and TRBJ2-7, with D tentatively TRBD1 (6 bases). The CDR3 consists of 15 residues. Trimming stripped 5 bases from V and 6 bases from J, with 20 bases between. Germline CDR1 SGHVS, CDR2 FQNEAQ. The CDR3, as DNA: TGTGCCAGCAGCCTTCCCGGGAACAGGGCCGGCGAGCAGTACTTC. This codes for CASSLPGNRAGEQYF.

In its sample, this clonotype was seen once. The chain's CDR3 is CASSGGQGILYEQYF. CDR3 bases: TGTGCCAGCAGCGGTGGACAGGGTATCCTCTACGAGCAGTACTTC. The rearrangement joins TRBV9 to TRBJ2-7; TRBD1 matches 8 bases. CDR3 length: 15 amino acids. Germline V gene sequence: CDR1 SGDLS, CDR2 YYNGEE. J was trimmed by 3 bases and V by 3 bases; bases with no gene match: 8.

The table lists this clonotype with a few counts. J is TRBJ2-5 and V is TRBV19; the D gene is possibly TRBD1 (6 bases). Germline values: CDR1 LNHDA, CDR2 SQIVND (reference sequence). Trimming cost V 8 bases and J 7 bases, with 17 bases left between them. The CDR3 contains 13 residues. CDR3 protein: CASQGPPRRTQYF. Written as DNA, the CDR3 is TGTGCCAGTCAGGGGCCGCCACGGAGGACCCAGTACTTC.

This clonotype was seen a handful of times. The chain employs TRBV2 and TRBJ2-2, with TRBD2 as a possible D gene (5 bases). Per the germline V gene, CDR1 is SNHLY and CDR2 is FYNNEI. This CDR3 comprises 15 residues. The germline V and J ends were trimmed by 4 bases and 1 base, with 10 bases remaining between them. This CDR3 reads CASSGSRGNTGELFF. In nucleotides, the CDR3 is TGTGCCAGCAGTGGTAGTCGGGGGAACACCGGGGAGCTGTTTTTT.

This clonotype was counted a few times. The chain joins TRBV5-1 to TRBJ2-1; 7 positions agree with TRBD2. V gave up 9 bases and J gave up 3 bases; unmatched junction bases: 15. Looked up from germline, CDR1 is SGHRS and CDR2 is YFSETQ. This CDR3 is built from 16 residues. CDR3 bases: TGCGCCACAAACCCAAACCCCGGGACTAACTACAATGAGCAGTTCTTC. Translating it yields CATNPNPGTNYNEQFF.

CDR3 loop: CASSLSPTGTETQYF. The CDR3 bases are TGTGCCAGCAGCTTATCCCCGACAGGGACGGAGACCCAGTACTTC. The chain links TRBV11-3 to TRBJ2-5; TRBD1 aligns across 7 bases. CDR3 size: 15 residues. V lost 2 bases, J lost 5 bases, and 8 bases stayed unmatched. Germline V gene data show CDR1 as SGHNT and CDR2 as YENEEA.

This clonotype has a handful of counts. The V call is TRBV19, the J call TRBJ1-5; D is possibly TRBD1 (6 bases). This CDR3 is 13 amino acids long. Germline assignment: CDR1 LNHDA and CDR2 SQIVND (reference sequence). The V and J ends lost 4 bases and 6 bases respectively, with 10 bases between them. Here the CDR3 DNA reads TGTGCCAGTAGTAACAGGGAAGGTCAGCCCCAGCATTTT. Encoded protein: CASSNREGQPQHF.

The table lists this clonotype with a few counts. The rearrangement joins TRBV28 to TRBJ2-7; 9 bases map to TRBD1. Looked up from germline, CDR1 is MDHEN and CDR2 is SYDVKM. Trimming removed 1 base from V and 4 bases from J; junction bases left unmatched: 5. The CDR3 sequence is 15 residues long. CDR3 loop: CASSLSYRGHYEQYF. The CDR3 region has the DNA TGTGCCAGCAGTTTATCGTACAGGGGGCATTACGAGCAGTACTTC.

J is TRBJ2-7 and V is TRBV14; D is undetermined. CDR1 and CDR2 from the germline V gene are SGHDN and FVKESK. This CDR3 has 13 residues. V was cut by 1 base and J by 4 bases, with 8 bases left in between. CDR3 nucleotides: TGTGCCAGCAGCCAAGGCCCCCCTTACGAGCAGTACGTC. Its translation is CASSQGPPYEQYV.

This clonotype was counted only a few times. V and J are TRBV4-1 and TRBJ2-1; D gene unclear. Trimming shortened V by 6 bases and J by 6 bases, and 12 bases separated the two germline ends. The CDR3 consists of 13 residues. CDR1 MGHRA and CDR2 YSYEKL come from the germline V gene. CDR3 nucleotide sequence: TGCGCCAGCAGGCCGTACAATGGCAATGAGCAGTTCTTC. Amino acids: CASRPYNGNEQFF.

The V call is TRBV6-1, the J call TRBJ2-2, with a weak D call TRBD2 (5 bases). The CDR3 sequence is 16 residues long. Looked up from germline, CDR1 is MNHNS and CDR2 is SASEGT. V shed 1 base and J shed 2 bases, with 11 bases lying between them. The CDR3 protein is CASSEGLGANTGELFF. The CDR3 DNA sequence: TGTGCCAGCAGTGAAGGCCTGGGAGCTAACACCGGGGAGCTGTTTTTT.

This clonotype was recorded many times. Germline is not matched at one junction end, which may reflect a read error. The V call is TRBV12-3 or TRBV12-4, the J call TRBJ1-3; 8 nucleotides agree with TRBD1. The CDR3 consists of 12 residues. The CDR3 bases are TGTGCCAGCAGTTTCGGACAGGGCCATAGGAATTTT. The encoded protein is CASSFGQGHRNF.

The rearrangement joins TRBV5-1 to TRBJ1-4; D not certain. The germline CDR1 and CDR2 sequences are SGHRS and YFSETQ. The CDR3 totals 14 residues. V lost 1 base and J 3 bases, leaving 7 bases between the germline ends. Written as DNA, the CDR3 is TGCGCCAGCAGCTTGCCCGGGGCTAATGAAAAACTGTTTTTT. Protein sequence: CASSLPGANEKLFF.

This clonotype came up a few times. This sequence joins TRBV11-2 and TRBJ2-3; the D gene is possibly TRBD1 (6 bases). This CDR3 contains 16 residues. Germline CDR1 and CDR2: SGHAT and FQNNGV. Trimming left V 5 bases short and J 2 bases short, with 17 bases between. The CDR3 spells CASSDGQTGYTDTQYF. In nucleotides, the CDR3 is TGTGCCAGCAGCGATGGACAGACGGGGTACACAGATACGCAGTATTTT.

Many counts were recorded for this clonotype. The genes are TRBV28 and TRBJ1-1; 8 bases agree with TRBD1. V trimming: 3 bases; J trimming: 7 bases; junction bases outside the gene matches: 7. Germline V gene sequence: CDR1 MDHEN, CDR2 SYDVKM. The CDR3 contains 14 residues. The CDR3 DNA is TGTGCCAGCAGTTTCAGGGGGCGACGGATTGAAGCTTTCTTT. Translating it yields CASSFRGRRIEAFF.

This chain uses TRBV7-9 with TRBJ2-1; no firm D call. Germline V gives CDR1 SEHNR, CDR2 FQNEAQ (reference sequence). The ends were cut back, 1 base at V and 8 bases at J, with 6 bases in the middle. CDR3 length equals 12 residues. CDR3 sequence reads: CASSLGEYEQFF. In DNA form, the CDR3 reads TGTGCCAGCAGCTTAGGGGAATATGAGCAGTTCTTC.

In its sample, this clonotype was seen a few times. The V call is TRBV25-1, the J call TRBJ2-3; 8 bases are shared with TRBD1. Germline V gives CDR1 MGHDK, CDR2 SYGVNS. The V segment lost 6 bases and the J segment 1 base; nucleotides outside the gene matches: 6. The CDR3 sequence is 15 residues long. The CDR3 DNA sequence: TGTGCCAGCAGGGGGACAGGAGATCGCACAGATACGCAGTATTTT. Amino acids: CASRGTGDRTDTQYF.

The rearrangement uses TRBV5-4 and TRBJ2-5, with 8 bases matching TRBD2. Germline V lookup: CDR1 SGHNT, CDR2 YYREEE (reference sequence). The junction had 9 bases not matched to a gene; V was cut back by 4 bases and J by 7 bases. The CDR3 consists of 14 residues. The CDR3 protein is CASSLGREVLTQYF. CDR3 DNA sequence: TGTGCCAGCAGCCTGGGGCGGGAGGTGTTGACCCAGTACTTC.

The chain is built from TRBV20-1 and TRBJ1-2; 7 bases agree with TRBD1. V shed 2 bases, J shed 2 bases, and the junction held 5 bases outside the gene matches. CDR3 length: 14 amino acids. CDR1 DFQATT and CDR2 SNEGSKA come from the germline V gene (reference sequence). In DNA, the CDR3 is TGCAGTGCTAGACTCGACAGGGACAACTATGGCTACACCTTC. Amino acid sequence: CSARLDRDNYGYTF.

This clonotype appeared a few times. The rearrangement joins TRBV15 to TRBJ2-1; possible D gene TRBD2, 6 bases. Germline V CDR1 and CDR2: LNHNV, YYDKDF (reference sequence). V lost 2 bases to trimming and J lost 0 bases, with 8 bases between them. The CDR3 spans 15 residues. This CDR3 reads CATSRSGSSYNEQFF. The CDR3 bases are TGTGCCACCAGCAGATCCGGGAGCTCCTACAATGAGCAGTTCTTC.

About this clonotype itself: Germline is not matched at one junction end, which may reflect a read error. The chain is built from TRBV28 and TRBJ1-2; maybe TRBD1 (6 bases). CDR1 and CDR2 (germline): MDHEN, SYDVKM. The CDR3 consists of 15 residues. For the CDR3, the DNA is TGTGCCAGCAGTTTAAGTTCCGGGGGCAACTGTGGCTACACCTTC. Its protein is CASSLSSGGNCGYTF.